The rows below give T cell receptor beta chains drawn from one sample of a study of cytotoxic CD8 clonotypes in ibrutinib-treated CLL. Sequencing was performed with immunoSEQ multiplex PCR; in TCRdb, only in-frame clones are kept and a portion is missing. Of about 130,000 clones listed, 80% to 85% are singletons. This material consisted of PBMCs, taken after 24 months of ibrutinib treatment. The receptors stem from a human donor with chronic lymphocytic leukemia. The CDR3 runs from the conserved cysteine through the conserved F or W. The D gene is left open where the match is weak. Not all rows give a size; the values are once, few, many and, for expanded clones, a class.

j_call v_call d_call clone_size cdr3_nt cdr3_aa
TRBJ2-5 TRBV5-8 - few TGTGCCAGCAGACCGCCAGGGGATTTCGGGACCCAGTACTTC CASRPPGDFGTQYF
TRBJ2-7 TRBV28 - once TGTGCCAGCAGCTTCACGGGGGAGCAGTACTTC CASSFTGEQYF
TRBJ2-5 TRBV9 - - TGTGCCAGCAGCGTAGGAGGCAGGAGTGAGACCCAGTACTTC CASSVGGRSETQYF
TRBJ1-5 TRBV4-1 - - TGCGCCAGCAGCACCGCGCGGGGACAGCCCCAGCATTTT CASSTARGQPQHF
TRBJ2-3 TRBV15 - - TGTGCCACCAGCCTAATTTCGGGCCTAGGGGGGGACACCCCCACAGATACGCAGTATTTT CATSLISGLGGDTPTDTQYF
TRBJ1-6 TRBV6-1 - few TGTGCCAGCAGTGAAGCCCAGAGGGATTCACCCCTCCACTTT CASSEAQRDSPLHF
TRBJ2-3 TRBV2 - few TGTGCCAGCAGGGGGTCCTACTCTAGCACAGATACGCAGTATTTT CASRGSYSSTDTQYF
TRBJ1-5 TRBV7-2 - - TGTGCCAGCAGGTTGACAGTCAATCAGCCCCAGCATTTT CASRLTVNQPQHF
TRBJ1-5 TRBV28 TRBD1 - TGTGCCAGCAGTTTATCCCAGGGGGCTCTGCCTCAGCCCCAGCATTTT CASSLSQGALPQPQHF
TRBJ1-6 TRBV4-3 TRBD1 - TGCGCCAGCGGACCGGGACAGGGGAGTTATAATTCACCCCTCCACTTT CASGPGQGSYNSPLHF
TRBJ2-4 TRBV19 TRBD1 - TGTGCCAGTAGTATAGGGACAGGGATGACCAAAAACATTCAGTACTTC CASSIGTGMTKNIQYF
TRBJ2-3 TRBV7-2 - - TGTGCCAGCAGCTCAGGGGGGGGCCCTGATACGCAGTATTTT CASSSGGGPDTQYF
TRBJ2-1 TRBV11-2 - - TGTGCCAGCAGCTTAGTCCCAGGCGTTACCTACAATGAGCAGTTCTTC CASSLVPGVTYNEQFF
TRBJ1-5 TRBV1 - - TGCACCAGCAGCCAAGACAGCTTAGATCAGCCCCAGCATTTT CTSSQDSLDQPQHF
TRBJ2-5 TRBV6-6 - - TGTGCCAGCAGTTACGGGGGCGGAGAGACCCAGTACTTC CASSYGGGETQYF
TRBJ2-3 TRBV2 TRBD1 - TGTGCCAGCAGTGAACAGGGGGAAGATACGCAGTATTTT CASSEQGEDTQYF
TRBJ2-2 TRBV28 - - TGTGCCAGCAGTTTCCAGAACACCGGGGAGCTGTTTTTT CASSFQNTGELFF
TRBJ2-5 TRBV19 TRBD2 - TGTGCCAGTAGGGCTACGGGGGGGCGTTTCCAAGAGACCCAGTACTTC CASRATGGRFQETQYF
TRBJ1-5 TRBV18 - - TGTGCCAGCTCCCCAACAAACGCCCAGGGTCAGCCCCAGCATTTT CASSPTNAQGQPQHF
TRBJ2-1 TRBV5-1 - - TGCGCCAGCAGCTTGTCGAGGGCAGGGTTCAATGAGCAGTTCTTC CASSLSRAGFNEQFF
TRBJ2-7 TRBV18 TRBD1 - TGTGCCAGCTCAGCTTACCGGGACAGATACGAGCAGTACTTC CASSAYRDRYEQYF
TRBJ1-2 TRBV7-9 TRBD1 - TGTGCCAGCAGCTTCTCACCCGGACAGGGAAGGGCCGCTTTAGGGGGCTACACCTTC CASSFSPGQGRAALGGYTF
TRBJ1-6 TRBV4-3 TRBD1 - TGCGCCAGCAGCTCCGCTGGGACAGGACCAAGCTCCTATAATTCACCCCTCCACTTT CASSSAGTGPSSYNSPLHF
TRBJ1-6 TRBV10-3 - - TGTGCCATCAGTGTCCGGGACAACGATAATTCACCCCTCCACTTT CAISVRDNDNSPLHF
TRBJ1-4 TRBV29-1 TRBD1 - TGCAGCGCCGCGGACAGGGCTAATGAAAAACTGTTTTTT CSAADRANEKLFF
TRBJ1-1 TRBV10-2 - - TGCGCCAGCAGAGTGGGACAAGCGTCGGATACTGAAGCTTTCTTT CASRVGQASDTEAFF
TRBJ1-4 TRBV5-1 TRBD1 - TGCGCCAGCCAGACAGGGGTAACTAATGAAAAACTGTTTTTT CASQTGVTNEKLFF
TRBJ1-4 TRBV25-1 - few TGTGCCAGCAGTGATTCGGTAGTGGAAAAACTGTTTTTT CASSDSVVEKLFF
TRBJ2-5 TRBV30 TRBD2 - TGTGCCTGGAGTGGGGCGGGGGAGGCCCAAGAGACCCAGTACTTC CAWSGAGEAQETQYF
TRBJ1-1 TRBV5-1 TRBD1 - TGCGCCAGCAGCTCCTCGACAGGGGGGAACACTGAAGCTTTCTTT CASSSSTGGNTEAFF
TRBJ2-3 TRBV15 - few TGTGCCACCAGCAGAGACAGGGGCACAGATACGCAGTATTTT CATSRDRGTDTQYF
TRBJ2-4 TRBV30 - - TGTGCCTGGAGTGGACAGGACATACAAAACATTCAGTACTTC CAWSGQDIQNIQYF
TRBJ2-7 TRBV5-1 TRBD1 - TGCGCCAGCAGCTACTCAACAGGGGGTTTATACGAGCAGTACTTC CASSYSTGGLYEQYF
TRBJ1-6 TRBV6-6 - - TGTGCCAGCAGTGTTCAGTATAATTCACCCCTCCACTTT CASSVQYNSPLHF
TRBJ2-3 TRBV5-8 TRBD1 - TGTGCCAGCAGCCTAACAGGGGTAGATACGCAGTATTTT CASSLTGVDTQYF
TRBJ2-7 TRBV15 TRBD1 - TGTGCCACCAGCAGCCAGGACAGGGGGCGGGAGCAGTACTTC CATSSQDRGREQYF
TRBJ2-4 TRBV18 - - TGTGCCAGCTCACCTCCGGGACGGGACAAAAACATTCAGTACTTC CASSPPGRDKNIQYF
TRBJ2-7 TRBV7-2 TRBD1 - TGTGCCAGCAGCCTCTTGGGACAGGGGGCCTCCGAGCAGTACTTC CASSLLGQGASEQYF
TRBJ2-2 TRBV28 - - TGTGCCAGCAGTTCCCCGCGAGGGGCAGGCACCGGGGAGCTGTTTTTT CASSSPRGAGTGELFF
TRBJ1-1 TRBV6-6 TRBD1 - TGTGCCAGCAGGAACTACAGGGGAGGGTACACTGAAGCTTTCTTT CASRNYRGGYTEAFF
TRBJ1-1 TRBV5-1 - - TGCGCCAGCAGCTTGACCACCTCGGGAACTGAAGCTTTCTTT CASSLTTSGTEAFF
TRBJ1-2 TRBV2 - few TGTGCCAGCACCTGGACATACTTC CASTWTYF
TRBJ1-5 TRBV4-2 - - TGTGCCAGCAGCCAAGATACGGCTCAGCCCCAGCATTTT CASSQDTAQPQHF
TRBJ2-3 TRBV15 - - TGTGCCACCAGCAGAGATAAGAGGACGGGGGCTGGAGATACGCAGTATTTT CATSRDKRTGAGDTQYF
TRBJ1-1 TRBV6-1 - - TGTGCCAGCAGCCATATGGGCACTGAAGCTTTCTTT CASSHMGTEAFF
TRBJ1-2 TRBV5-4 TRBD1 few TGTGCCAGCAGACGGTCTCTTAAGACAGGGGGCGCAGCGGGTGGCTACACCTTC CASRRSLKTGGAAGGYTF
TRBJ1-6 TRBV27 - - TGTGCCAGCAGTTTAAAGGGTTGGGAATATAATTCACCCCTCCACTTT CASSLKGWEYNSPLHF